This T cell receptor beta chain appears in the sequencing data of a study of cytomegalovirus exposure and HLA in healthy donors. This clone was detected only a few times. Assay: immunoSEQ multiplex PCR; the TCRdb copy retains only in-frame clones and omits some. Of fewer than 200,000 clones in the sample, roughly 85% were seen once. Separate from the approximately 600-subject first cohort was the 120-subject validation cohort, to which the donors belonged. The CDR3 spans 16 residues. The V gene's germline CDR1 is ENHRY and CDR2 SYGVKD. After removal of 10 bases from V and 6 bases from J, the junction contained 11 bases not matched to a gene.

This sequence was found in a man aged 18 to 30 in good health and CMV-seropositive. The rearrangement joins TRBV10-3 to TRBJ2-3; 15 positions agree with TRBD2. Sequenced material: PBMCs. This chain's CDR3 is CATAYGLAGGIDTQYF. The CDR3 region has the DNA TGTGCCACCGCTTACGGACTAGCGGGGGGGATCGATACGCAGTATTTT.